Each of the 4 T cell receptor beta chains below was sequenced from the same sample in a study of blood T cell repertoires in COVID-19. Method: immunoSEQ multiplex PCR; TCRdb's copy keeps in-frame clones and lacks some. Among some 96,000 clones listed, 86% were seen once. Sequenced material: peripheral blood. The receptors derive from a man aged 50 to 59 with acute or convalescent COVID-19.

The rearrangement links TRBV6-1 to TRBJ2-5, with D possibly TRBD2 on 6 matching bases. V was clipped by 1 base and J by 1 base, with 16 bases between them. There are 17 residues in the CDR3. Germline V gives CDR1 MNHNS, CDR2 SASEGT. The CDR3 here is CASSEEDTAGPQETQYF. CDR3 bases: TGTGCCAGCAGTGAAGAAGATACGGCGGGACCCCAAGAGACCCAGTACTTC.

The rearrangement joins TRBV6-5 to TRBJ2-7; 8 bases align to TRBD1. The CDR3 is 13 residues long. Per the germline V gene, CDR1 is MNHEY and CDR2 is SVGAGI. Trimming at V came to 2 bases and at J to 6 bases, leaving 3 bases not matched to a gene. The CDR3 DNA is TGTGCCAGCAGTTACCCACAGGGGGGCGAGCAGTACTTC. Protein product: CASSYPQGGEQYF.

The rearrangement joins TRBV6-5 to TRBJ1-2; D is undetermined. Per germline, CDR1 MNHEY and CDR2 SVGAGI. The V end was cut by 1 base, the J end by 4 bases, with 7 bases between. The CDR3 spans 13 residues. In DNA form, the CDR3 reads TGTGCCAGCAGTTACTTCAATCCCTATGGCTACACCTTC. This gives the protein CASSYFNPYGYTF.

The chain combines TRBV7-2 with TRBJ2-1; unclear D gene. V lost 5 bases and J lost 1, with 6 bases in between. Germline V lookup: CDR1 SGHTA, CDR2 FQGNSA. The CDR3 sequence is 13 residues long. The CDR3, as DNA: TGTGCCAGCAGCACCAGTTCCTACAATGAGCAGTTCTTC. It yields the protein CASSTSSYNEQFF.